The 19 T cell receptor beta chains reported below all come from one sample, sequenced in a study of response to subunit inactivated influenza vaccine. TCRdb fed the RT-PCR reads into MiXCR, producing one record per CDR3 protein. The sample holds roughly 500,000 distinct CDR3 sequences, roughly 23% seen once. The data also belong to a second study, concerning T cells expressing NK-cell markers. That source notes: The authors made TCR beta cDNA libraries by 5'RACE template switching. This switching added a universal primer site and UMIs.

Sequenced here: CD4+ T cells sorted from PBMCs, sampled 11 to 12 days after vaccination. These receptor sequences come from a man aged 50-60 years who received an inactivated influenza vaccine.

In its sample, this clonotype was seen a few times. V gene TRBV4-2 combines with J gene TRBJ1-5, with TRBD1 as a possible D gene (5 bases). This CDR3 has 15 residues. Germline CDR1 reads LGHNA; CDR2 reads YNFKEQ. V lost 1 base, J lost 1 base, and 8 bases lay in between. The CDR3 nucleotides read TGTGCCAGCAGCCAAGCAGGGTCCAGCAATCAGCCCCAGCATTTT. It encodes CASSQAGSSNQPQHF.

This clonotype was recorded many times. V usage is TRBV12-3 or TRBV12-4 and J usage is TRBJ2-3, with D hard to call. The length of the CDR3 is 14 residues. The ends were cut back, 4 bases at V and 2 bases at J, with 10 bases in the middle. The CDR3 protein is CASSWADTTDTQYF. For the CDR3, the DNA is TGTGCCAGCAGTTGGGCAGATACCACAGATACGCAGTATTTT.

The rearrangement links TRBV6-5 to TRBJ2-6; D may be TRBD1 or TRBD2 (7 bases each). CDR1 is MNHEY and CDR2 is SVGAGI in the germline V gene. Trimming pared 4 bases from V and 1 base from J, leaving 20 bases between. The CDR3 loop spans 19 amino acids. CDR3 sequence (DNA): TGTGCCAGCAGTTCTTTTTGGGGCAGGGGGGGATCTGGGGCCAACGTCCTGACTTTC. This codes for CASSSFWGRGGSGANVLTF.

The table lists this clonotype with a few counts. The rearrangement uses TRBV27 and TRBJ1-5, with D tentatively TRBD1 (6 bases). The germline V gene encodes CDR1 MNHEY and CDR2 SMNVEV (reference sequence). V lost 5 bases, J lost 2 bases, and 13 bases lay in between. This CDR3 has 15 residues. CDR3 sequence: CASSKGGGGNQPQHF. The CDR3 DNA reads TGTGCCAGCAGTAAGGGGGGGGGGGGCAATCAGCCCCAGCATTTT.

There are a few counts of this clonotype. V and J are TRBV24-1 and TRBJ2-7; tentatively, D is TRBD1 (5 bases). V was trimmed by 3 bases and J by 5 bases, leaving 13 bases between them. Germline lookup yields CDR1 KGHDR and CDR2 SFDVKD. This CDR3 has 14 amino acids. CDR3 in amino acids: CATSDGQGGDEQYF. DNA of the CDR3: TGTGCCACCAGTGATGGGCAGGGTGGGGACGAGCAGTACTTC.

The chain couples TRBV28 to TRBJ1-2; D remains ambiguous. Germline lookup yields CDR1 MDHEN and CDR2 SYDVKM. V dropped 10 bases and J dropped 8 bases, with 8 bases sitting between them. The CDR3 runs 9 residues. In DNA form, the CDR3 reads TGTGCCACCGGGTTGGGCTACACCTTC. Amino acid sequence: CATGLGYTF.

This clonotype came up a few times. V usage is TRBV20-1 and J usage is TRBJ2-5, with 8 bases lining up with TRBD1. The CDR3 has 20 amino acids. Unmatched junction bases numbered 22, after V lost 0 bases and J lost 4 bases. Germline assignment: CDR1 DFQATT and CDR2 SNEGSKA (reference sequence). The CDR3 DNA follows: TGCAGTGCTAGAGATCATCTCAGGGGGCGAGGAAATGGTGTGAGAGAGACCCAGTACTTC. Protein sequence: CSARDHLRGRGNGVRETQYF.

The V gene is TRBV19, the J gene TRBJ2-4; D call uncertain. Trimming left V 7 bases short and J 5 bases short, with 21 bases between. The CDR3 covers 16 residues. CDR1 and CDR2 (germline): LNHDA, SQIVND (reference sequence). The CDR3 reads CASNRRLGRIENIQYF. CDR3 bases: TGTGCCAGTAATCGTCGTCTCGGAAGGATCGAAAACATTCAGTACTTC.

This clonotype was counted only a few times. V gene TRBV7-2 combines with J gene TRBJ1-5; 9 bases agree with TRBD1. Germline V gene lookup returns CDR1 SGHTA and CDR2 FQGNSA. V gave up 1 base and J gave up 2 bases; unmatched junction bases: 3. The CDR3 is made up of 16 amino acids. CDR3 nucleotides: TGTGCCAGCAGCTTAGTGGGACAGGGACGCAATCAGCCCCAGCATTTT. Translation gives CASSLVGQGRNQPQHF.

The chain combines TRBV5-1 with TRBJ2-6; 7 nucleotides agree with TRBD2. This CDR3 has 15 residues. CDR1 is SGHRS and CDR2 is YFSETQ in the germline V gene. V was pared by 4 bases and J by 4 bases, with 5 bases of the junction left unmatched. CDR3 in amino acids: CASSRLASGANVLTF. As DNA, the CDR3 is TGCGCCAGCAGCCGACTAGCATCCGGGGCCAACGTCCTGACTTTC.

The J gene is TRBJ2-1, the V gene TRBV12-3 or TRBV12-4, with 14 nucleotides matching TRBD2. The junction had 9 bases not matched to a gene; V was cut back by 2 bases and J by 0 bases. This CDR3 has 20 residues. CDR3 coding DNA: TGTGCCAGCAGTTTATCCAGACTAGCGGGGGGGTCTAGCTCCTACAATGAGCAGTTCTTC. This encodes CASSLSRLAGGSSSYNEQFF.

In DNA form, the CDR3 reads TGTGCCAGCAGCTTAGGGGCAAGTCGCTCCTACAATGAGCAGTTCTTC. Translation gives CASSLGASRSYNEQFF. The V call is TRBV11-3, the J call TRBJ2-1, with D unresolved. The germline V and J ends were trimmed by 1 base and 0 bases, with 10 bases remaining between them. Germline CDR1 reads SGHNT; CDR2 reads YENEEA. The CDR3 covers 16 residues.

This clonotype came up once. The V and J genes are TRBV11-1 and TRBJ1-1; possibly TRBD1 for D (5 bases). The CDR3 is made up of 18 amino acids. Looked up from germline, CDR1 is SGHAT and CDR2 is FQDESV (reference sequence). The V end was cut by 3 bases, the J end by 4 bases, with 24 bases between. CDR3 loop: CASSLVNVWGRRGTEAFF. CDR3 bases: TGTGCCAGCAGCTTGGTTAATGTATGGGGCAGGCGTGGCACTGAAGCTTTCTTT.

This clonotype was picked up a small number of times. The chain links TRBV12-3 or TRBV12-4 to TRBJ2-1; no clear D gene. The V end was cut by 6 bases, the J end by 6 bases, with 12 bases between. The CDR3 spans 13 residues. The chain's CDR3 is CASRRLTGNEQFF. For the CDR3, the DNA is TGTGCCAGCAGGCGACTTACCGGCAATGAGCAGTTCTTC.

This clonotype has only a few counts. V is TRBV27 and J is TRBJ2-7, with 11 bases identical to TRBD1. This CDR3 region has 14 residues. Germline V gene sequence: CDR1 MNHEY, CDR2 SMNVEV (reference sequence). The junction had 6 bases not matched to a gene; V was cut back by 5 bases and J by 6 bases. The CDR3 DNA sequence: TGTGCCAGCAGTCCGGGACAGGGGGGGTTCGAGCAGTACTTC. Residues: CASSPGQGGFEQYF.

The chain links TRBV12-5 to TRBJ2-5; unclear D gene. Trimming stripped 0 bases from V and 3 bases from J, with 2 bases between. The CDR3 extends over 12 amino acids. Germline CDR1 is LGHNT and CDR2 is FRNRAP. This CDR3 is CASGLVEETQYF. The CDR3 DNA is TGTGCTAGTGGTTTGGTAGAAGAGACCCAGTACTTC. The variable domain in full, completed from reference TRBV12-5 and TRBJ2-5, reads DARVTQTPRHKVTEMGQEVTMRCQPILGHNTVFWYRQTMMQGLELLAYFRNRAPLDDSGMPKDRFSAEMPDATLATLKIQPSEPRDSAVYFCASGLVEETQYFGPGTRLLVL.

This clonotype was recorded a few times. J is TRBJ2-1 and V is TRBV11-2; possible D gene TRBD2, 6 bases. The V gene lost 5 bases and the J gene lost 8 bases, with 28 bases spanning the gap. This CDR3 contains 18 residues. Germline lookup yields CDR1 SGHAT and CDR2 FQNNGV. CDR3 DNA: TGTGCCAGCAGCCAACGGCACTCTATCGGGAGCTTTAGTGATGAGCAGTTCTTC. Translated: CASSQRHSIGSFSDEQFF.

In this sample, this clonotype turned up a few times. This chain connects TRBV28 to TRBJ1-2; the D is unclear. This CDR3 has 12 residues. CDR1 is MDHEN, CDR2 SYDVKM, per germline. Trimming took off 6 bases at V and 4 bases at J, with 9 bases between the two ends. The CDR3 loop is CASRKTRYGYTF. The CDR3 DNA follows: TGTGCCAGCAGAAAAACCCGCTATGGCTACACCTTC.

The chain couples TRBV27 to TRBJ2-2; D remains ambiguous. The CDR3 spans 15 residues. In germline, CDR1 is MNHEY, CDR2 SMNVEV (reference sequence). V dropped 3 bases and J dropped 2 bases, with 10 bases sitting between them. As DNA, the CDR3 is TGTGCCAGCAGTTTCCGGTGGGGAAACACCGGGGAGCTGTTTTTT. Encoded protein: CASSFRWGNTGELFF.